This T cell receptor beta chain was obtained from a study of early T cells in non-severe SARS-CoV-2 infection. The wider study: RNA in bulk from unsorted whole blood was sequenced, and chains were unpaired.

The CDR3 covers 11 residues. From germline, CDR1 is SQVTM and CDR2 ANQGSEA. As concerns this clonotype: Just one base apart from a much larger clone, this may be a read error.

From the 5' RACE reads, TCRdb called clonotypes with MiXCR, one entry per CDR3 protein. The sample lists roughly 35,000 distinct CDR3 sequences, 5.3% occurring once. Sequenced: whole blood. This TCR was sampled from an adult who was a healthcare worker with PCR-confirmed SARS-CoV-2 infection or an uninfected control (not recorded which). This sequence joins TRBV29-1 and TRBJ2-7; TRBD1 matches at 8 bases. CDR3 amino acids: CSVGQEYEQHF. In nucleotides, the CDR3 is TGCAGCGTGGGACAGGAATACGAGCAGCACTTC.